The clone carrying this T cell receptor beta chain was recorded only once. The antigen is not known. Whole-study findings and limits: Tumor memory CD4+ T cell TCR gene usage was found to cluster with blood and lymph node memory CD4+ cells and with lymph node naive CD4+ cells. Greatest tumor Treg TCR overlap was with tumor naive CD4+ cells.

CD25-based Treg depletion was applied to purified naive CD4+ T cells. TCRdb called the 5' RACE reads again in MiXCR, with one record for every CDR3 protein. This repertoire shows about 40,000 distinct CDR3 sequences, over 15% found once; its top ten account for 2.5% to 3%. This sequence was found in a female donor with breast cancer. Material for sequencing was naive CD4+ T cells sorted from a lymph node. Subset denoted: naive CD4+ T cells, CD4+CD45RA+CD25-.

The CDR3 spells CASSLAEISLAGGNEQFF. In nucleotides, the CDR3 is TGTGCCAGCAGCCTCGCCGAGATAAGCCTAGCGGGAGGAAATGAGCAGTTCTTC. The chain is built from TRBV7-6 and TRBJ2-1, with 11 bases identical to TRBD2. The trim removed 5 bases at V and 7 bases at J, leaving 16 bases unmatched. CDR3 length equals 18 residues. In germline, CDR1 is SGHVS, CDR2 FNYEAQ.